The present entry profiles one T cell receptor (beta chain) with its context. Its antigen is undetermined. The repertoire was sequenced with immunoSEQ multiplex PCR; TCRdb's copy has only in-frame clones and lacks some. The data hold approximately 130,000 clones, with 88% observed a single time. This entry comes from a study of T cell responses to AZD1222 COVID-19 vaccine. Whole-study findings and limits: Baseline seropositivity occurred in only a handful of AZD1222 recipients. Every sample of the repertoires postdated the peak T cell response.

The V end was cut by 5 bases, the J end by 6 bases, with 17 bases between. The CDR3 runs to 15 residues. Germline loops: CDR1 SGHTA, CDR2 FQGNSA. The V and J genes are TRBV7-2 and TRBJ1-5, with D perhaps matching TRBD1 (5 bases). The source material was peripheral blood, sampled 28 days after the second AZD1222 dose. The receptor's source is an adult who received the AZD1222 COVID-19 vaccine. CDR3 loop: CASSVWGGLSQPQHF. In DNA, the CDR3 is TGTGCCAGCAGCGTGTGGGGGGGGTTGAGTCAGCCCCAGCATTTT. The complete variable domain, with remaining parts taken from reference TRBV7-2 and TRBJ1-5, reads GAGVSQSPSNKVTEKGKDVELRCDPISGHTALYWYRQSLGQGLEFLIYFQGNSAPDKSGLPSDRFSAERTGGSVSTLTIQRTQQEDSAVYLCASSVWGGLSQPQHFGDGTRLSIL.